This T cell receptor (beta chain) derives from a study of early T cells in non-severe SARS-CoV-2 infection. Study in general: Chains were not paired, and sequencing was done on bulk RNA from unsorted whole blood. Study conclusions and caveats: Matching against VDJdb likely underestimated virus-specific expansions, favoring anti-spike CD8.

This clonotype showed up many times. Its antigen is undetermined. Trimming at V came to 6 bases and at J to 6 bases, leaving 9 bases not matched to a gene. The CDR3 is 14 amino acids. Germline V gene sequence: CDR1 MNHEY, CDR2 SMNVEV (reference sequence). TCRdb independently ran MiXCR on the 5' RACE reads; one entry per CDR3 protein. Of approximately 34,000 distinct CDR3 sequences in the sample, roughly 5.4% were seen once. The sequence was collected from an adult who was a healthcare worker with PCR-confirmed SARS-CoV-2 infection or an uninfected control (not recorded which). The sample in question was whole blood, obtained at baseline. The gene calls are TRBV27 and TRBJ1-2, with 8 bases that match TRBD1. CDR3 coding DNA: TGTGCCAGCAGAAAAGCGGACAGGGCACATGGCTACACCTTC. As protein: CASRKADRAHGYTF.